A selection of T cell receptor beta chains follows, all from one sample in a study of tumor-infiltrating lymphocytes in localized non-small cell lung cancer. Only in-frame clones appear in the TCRdb table, and some are missing; sequencing was by immunoSEQ multiplex PCR. The table records under 8,000 clones, about 80% of them present only once. Sequenced input: uninvolved lung tissue not adjacent to the tumor. Receptor source: a human donor with non-small cell lung cancer. Both conserved end residues are part of each CDR3. A D gene is named only where the DNA matches it firmly. Expanded clones are given a class, and other clones once, few, many or no size at all.

>.|once|TRBJ2-7|TRBV19
TGTGCCAGTACGCAGGACAGTCGCCCCTACGAGCAGTACTTC
CASTQDSRPYEQYF
>.|.|TRBJ2-3|TRBV30
TGTGCCTGGAGTGGGGACCCCACAGATACGCAGTATTTT
CAWSGDPTDTQYF
>TRBD2|.|TRBJ2-2|TRBV6-4
TGTGCCAGCAGTGACGGACTAGAAACCGGGGAGCTGTTTTTT
CASSDGLETGELFF
>.|.|TRBJ1-5|TRBV7-8
TGTGCCAGCAGCTTAGCGGGGACAATGAGTTCCCCCCAGCATTTT
CASSLAGTMSSPQHF
>.|.|TRBJ2-7|TRBV4-3
TGCGCCAGCAGCCAAGATTTTCCGGGTAGCTCCTACGAGCAGTACTTC
CASSQDFPGSSYEQYF
>.|.|TRBJ1-2|TRBV21-1
TGTGCCAGCAGCGACGTGGGACAGGGACCGGACGGCTACACCTTC
CASSDVGQGPDGYTF
>TRBD2|.|TRBJ2-3|TRBV27
TGTGCCAGCAGGCGGGAGGGTAGCACAGATACGCAGTATTTT
CASRREGSTDTQYF
>TRBD2|.|TRBJ2-7|TRBV6-1
TGTGCCAGCAGTGAAGGGTTAGCGGGAGGCGACGAGCAGTACTTC
CASSEGLAGGDEQYF
>.|.|TRBJ1-1|TRBV5-1
TGCGCCAGCAGCTTACTGACAGATAACACTGAAGCTTTCTTT
CASSLLTDNTEAFF
>.|few|TRBJ1-3|TRBV4-1
TGCGCCAGCAGCCTGGACACCTCTGGAAACACCATATATTTT
CASSLDTSGNTIYF
>.|.|TRBJ2-5|TRBV6-5
TGTGCCAGCAGTTACTCCCCGGAGACCCAGTACTTC
CASSYSPETQYF
>TRBD1|few|TRBJ2-5|TRBV5-1
TGCGCCAGCAGTGGTTCAGGGGGTACGGGAGAGACCCAGTACTTC
CASSGSGGTGETQYF
>.|.|TRBJ2-7|TRBV7-2
TGTGCCAGCAGCTCCAACCAACTCTACGAGCAGTACTTC
CASSSNQLYEQYF
>.|.|TRBJ2-3|TRBV10-3
TGTGCCATCAGTGACAGGGCCGACACAGATACGCAGTATTTT
CAISDRADTDTQYF
>TRBD1|.|TRBJ2-5|TRBV7-9
TGTGCCAGCAGCCAAGGACAGGGGGAGGCGGAGACCCAGTACTTC
CASSQGQGEAETQYF
>.|.|TRBJ1-3|TRBV6-5
TGTGCCAGCGGAAAGGACAAATCAGGAAACACCATATATTTT
CASGKDKSGNTIYF
>.|.|TRBJ1-1|TRBV29-1
TGCAGCTGGGGCATGAAGAACACTGAAGCTTTCTTT
CSWGMKNTEAFF
>.|.|TRBJ2-6|TRBV10-3
TGTGCCATCGTAGGGGACGGGGCCAACGTCCTGACTTTC
CAIVGDGANVLTF
>.|.|TRBJ1-4|TRBV29-1
TGCAGCGCGGCAGGTTTTGCAACTAATGAAAAACTGTTTTTT
CSAAGFATNEKLFF
>.|.|TRBJ2-3|TRBV6-1
TGTGCCTCGGAGGCTTTTAGCACAGATACGCAGTATTTT
CASEAFSTDTQYF
>TRBD1|medium-sized|TRBJ1-1|TRBV7-8
TGTGCCAGCAGCTTAGGCCAGGGGGCTATCATGAACACTGAAGCTTTCTTT
CASSLGQGAIMNTEAFF
>.|.|TRBJ1-1|TRBV4-1
TGCGCCAGCAGCCAAGGACAGGCAAACACTGAAGCTTTCTTT
CASSQGQANTEAFF
>.|.|TRBJ1-2|TRBV29-1
TGCAGCGGGTTGACCGACTCTAACTATGGCTACACCTTC
CSGLTDSNYGYTF
>TRBD2|.|TRBJ2-3|TRBV29-1
TGCAGCGTTGATCCCACCGCCCAGCGGGAGCCCACAGATACGCAGTATTTT
CSVDPTAQREPTDTQYF
>.|.|TRBJ2-5|TRBV21-1
TGTGCCAGCAGCAAAAGGTCGGAGCGGACTAGCGGGGAGACCCAGTACTTC
CASSKRSERTSGETQYF
>.|.|TRBJ2-1|TRBV4-1
TGCGCCAGCAGCCAAGAGACCACGGGGAAGTACAATGAGCAGTTCTTC
CASSQETTGKYNEQFF
>.|.|TRBJ2-2|TRBV5-6
TGTGCCAGCAGCTTGGACGGACGCTTCACCGGGGAGCTGTTTTTT
CASSLDGRFTGELFF
>TRBD2|.|TRBJ2-5|TRBV11-3
TGTGCCAGCAGCAGTAGCGGGATTTTCCAAGAGACCCAGTACTTC
CASSSSGIFQETQYF
>.|.|TRBJ2-7|TRBV4-3
TGCGCCAGCAGCCAGAGCAGGGGGATAGCGGGCGAGCAGTACTTC
CASSQSRGIAGEQYF
>TRBD1|.|TRBJ2-1|TRBV29-1
TGCAGCGTTGCGAGATCGTCCCGGACAGGGGGATACAATGAGCAGTTCTTC
CSVARSSRTGGYNEQFF